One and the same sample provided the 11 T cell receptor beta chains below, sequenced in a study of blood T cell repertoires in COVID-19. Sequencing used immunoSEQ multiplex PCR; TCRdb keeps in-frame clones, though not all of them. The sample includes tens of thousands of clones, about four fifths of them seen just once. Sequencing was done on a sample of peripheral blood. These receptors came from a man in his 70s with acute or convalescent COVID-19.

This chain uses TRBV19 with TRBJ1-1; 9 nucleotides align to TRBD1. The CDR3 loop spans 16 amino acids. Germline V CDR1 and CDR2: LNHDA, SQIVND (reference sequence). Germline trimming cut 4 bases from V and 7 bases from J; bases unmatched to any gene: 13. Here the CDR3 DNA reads TGTGCCAGTAGTAGATCCTACAGGGGGCGATTTAATGAAGCTTTCTTT. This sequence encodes CASSRSYRGRFNEAFF.

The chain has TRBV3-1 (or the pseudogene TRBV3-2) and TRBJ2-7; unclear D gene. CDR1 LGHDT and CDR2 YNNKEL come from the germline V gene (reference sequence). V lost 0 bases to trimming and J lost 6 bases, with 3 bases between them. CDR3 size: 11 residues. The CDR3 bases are TGTGCCAGCAGCCAAGATCGCGAGCAGTACTTC. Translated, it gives CASSQDREQYF.

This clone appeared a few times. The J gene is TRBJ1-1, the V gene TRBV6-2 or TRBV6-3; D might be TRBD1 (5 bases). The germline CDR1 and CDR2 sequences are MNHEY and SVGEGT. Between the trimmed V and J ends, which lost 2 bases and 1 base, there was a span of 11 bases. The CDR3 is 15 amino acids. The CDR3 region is CASSYPGGENTEAFF. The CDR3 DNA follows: TGTGCCAGCAGTTACCCGGGGGGGGAGAACACTGAAGCTTTCTTT.

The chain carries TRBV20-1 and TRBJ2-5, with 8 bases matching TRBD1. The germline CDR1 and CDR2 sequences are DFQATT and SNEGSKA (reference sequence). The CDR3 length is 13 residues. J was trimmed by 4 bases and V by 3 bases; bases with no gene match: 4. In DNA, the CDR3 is TGCAGTGCTAGTGAGGACAGGGCAGAGACCCAGTACTTC. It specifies CSASEDRAETQYF.

This CDR3 reads CSVEPRLAGVLAPYTQYF. The DNA for the CDR3 is TGCAGCGTTGAGCCACGGCTAGCGGGAGTTCTCGCACCCTATACGCAGTATTTT. The V and J genes are TRBV29-1 and TRBJ2-3, with 10 bases identical to TRBD2. Germline V gives CDR1 SQVTM, CDR2 ANQGSEA. This CDR3 contains 18 residues. The ends lost 3 bases at V and 7 bases at J; junction bases unmatched: 19.

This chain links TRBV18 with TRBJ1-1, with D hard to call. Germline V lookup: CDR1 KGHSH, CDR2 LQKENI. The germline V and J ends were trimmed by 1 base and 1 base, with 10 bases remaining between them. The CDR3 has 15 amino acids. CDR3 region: CASSPRSHQNTEAFF. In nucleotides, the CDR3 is TGTGCCAGCTCACCACGATCACACCAGAACACTGAAGCTTTCTTT.

Here the CDR3 reads CASSISGGGHQPQHF. The CDR3 bases are TGTGCCAGTAGTATATCTGGGGGAGGTCATCAGCCCCAGCATTTT. V usage is TRBV19 and J usage is TRBJ1-5; D might be TRBD1 (5 bases). Deletions cut 2 bases from V and 5 bases from J, with 13 bases between. The CDR3 runs to 15 residues. The germline CDR1 and CDR2 sequences are LNHDA and SQIVND (reference sequence).

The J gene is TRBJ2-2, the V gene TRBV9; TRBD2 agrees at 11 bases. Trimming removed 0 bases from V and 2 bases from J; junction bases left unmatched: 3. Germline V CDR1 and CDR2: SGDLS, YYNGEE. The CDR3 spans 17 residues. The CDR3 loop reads CASSVASGRPNTGELFF. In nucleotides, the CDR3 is TGTGCCAGCAGCGTAGCTAGCGGGAGGCCTAACACCGGGGAGCTGTTTTTT.

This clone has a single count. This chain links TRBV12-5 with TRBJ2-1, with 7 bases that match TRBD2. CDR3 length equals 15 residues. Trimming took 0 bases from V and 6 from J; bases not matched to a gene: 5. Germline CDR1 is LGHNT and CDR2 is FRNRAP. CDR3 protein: CASGLVASGFNEQFF. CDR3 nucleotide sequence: TGTGCTAGTGGTTTGGTGGCTAGCGGATTCAATGAGCAGTTCTTC.

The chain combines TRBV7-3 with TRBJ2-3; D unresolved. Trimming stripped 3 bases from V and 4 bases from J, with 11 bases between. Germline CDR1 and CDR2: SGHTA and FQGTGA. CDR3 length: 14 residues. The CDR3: CASSFDLASDTQYF. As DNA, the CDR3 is TGTGCCAGCAGCTTCGATCTGGCCTCAGATACGCAGTATTTT.

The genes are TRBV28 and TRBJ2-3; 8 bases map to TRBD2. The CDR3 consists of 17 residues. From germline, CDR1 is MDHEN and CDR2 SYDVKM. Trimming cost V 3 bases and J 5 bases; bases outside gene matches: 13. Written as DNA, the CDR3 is TGTGCCAGCAGTTTCCTGGGACGGGAGGGCCCCGGAGATACGCAGTATTTT. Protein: CASSFLGREGPGDTQYF.